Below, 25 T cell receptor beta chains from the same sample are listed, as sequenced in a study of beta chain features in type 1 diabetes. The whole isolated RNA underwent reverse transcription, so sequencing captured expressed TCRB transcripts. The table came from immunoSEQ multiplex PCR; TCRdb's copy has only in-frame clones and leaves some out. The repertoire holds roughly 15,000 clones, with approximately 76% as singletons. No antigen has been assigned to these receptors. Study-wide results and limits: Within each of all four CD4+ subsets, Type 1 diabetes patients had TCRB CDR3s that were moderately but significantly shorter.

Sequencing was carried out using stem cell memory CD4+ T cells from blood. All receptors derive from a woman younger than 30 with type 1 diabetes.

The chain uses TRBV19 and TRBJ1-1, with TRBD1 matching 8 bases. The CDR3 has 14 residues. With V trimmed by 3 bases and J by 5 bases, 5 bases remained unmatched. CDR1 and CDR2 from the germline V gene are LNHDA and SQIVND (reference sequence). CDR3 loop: CASSMRTGQTEAFF. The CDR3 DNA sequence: TGTGCCAGTAGTATGAGGACAGGGCAAACTGAAGCTTTCTTT.

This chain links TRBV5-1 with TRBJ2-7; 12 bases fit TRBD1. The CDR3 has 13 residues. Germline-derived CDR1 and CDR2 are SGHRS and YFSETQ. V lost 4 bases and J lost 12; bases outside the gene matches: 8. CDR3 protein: CASSPPGQGASYF. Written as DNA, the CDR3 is TGCGCCAGCAGCCCGCCGGGACAGGGGGCCTCGTACTTC.

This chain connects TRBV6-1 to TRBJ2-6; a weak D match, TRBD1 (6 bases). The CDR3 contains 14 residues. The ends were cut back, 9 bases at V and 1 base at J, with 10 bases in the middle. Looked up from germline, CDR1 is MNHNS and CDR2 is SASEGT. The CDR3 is CARGTGSGANVLTF. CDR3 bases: TGTGCCAGGGGAACAGGGTCTGGGGCCAACGTCCTGACTTTC.

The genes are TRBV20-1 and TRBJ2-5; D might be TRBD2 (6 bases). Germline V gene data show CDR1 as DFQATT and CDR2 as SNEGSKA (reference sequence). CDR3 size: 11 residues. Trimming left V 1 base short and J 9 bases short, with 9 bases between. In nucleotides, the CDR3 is TGCAGTGCTAGAGGATCGGGGGCCCAGTACTTC. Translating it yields CSARGSGAQYF.

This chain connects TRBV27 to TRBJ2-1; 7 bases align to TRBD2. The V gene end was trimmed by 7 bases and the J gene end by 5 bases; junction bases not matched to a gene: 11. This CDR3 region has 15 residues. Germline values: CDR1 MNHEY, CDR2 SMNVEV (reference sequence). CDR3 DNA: TGTGCCAGCAAGAATTCAGCGGGGAGTAACAATGAGCAGTTCTTC. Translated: CASKNSAGSNNEQFF.

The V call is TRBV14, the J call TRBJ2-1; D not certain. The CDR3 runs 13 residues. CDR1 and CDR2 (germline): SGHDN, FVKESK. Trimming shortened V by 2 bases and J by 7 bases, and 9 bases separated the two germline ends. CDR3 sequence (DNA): TGTGCCAGCAGCCAAAGCCCAGCGAATGAGCAGTTCTTC. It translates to CASSQSPANEQFF.

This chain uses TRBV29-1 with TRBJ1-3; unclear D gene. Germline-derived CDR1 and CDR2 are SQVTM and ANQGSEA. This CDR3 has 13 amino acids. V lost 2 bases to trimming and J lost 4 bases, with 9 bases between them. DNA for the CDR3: TGCAGCGTTGAAAGCCCCCCAGGAAACACCATATATTTT. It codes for CSVESPPGNTIYF.

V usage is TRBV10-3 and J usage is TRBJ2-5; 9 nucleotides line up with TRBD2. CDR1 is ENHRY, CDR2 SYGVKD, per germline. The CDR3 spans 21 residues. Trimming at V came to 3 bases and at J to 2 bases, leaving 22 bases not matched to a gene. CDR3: CAISEYGQAVIAGAGQETQYF. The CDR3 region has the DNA TGTGCCATCAGTGAATATGGACAGGCCGTCATAGCGGGAGCGGGGCAAGAGACCCAGTACTTC.

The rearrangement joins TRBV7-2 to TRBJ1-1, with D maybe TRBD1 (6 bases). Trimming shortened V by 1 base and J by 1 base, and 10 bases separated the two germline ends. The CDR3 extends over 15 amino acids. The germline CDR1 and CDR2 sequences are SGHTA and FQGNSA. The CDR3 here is CASSLGRTENTEAFF. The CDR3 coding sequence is TGTGCCAGCAGCTTAGGAAGGACAGAGAACACTGAAGCTTTCTTT.

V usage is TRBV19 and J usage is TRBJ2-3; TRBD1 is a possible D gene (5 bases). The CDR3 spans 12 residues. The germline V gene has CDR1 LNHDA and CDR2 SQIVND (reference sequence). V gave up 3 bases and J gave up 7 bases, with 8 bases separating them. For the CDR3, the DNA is TGTGCCAGTAGTATTCAGGGTAATACGCAGTATTTT. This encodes CASSIQGNTQYF.

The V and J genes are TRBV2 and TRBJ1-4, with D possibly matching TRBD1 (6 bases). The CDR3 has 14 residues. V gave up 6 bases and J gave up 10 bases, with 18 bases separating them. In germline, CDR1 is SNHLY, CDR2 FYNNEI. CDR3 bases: TGTGCCAGCAGCAGGACAGACCGAGGGGGAAAACTGTTTTTT. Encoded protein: CASSRTDRGGKLFF.

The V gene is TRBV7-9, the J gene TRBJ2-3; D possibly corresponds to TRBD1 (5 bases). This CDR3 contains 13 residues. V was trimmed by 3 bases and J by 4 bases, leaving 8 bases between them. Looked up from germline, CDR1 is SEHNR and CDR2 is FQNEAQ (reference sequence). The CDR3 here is CASSFQGPDTQYF. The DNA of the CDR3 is TGTGCCAGCAGCTTTCAGGGCCCAGATACGCAGTATTTT.

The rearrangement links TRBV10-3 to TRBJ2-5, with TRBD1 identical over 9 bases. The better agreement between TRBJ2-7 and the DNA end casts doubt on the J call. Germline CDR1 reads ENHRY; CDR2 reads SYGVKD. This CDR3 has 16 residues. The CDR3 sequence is CAISITGGSQSYEQYF. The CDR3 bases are TGTGCCATCAGTATTACAGGGGGCTCCCAATCCTACGAGCAGTACTTC.

The CDR3 DNA sequence: TGTGCCAGCAGCTTAGTTCCGTTGGAGACCCAGTACTTC. Translated, it gives CASSLVPLETQYF. V is TRBV7-2 and J is TRBJ2-5; D gene ambiguous. The V gene lost 1 base and the J gene lost 5 bases, with 8 bases spanning the gap. Looked up from germline, CDR1 is SGHTA and CDR2 is FQGNSA. The CDR3 has 13 residues. Variable domain in full (rest from reference TRBV7-2 and TRBJ2-5): GAGVSQSPSNKVTEKGKDVELRCDPISGHTALYWYRQSLGQGLEFLIYFQGNSAPDKSGLPSDRFSAERTGGSVSTLTIQRTQQEDSAVYLCASSLVPLETQYFGPGTRLLVL.

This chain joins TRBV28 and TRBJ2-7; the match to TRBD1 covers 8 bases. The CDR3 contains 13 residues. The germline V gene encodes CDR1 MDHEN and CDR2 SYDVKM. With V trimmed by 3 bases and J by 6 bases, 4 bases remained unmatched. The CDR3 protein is CASSFQGAREQYF. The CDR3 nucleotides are TGTGCCAGCAGTTTCCAGGGGGCACGCGAGCAGTACTTC.

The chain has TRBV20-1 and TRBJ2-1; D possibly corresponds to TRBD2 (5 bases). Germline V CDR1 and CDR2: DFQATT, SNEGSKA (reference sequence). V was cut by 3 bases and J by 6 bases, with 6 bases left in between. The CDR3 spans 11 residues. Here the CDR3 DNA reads TGCAGTGCTAGCGGGGTCAATGAGCAGTTCTTC. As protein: CSASGVNEQFF.

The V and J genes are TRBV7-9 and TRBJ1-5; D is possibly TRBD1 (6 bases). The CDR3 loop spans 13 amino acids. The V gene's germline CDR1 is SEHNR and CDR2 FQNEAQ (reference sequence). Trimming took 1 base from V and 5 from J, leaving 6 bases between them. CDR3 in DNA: TGTGCCAGCAGCTTAGAGGGGGATCAGCCCCAGCATTTT. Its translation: CASSLEGDQPQHF.

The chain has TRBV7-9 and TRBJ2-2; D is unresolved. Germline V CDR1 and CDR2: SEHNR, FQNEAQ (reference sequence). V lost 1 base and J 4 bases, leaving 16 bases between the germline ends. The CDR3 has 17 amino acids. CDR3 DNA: TGTGCCAGCAGCTTAGTTGACATGGGCGTTGGCACCGGGGAGCTGTTTTTT. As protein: CASSLVDMGVGTGELFF. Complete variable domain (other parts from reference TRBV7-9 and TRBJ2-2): DTGVSQNPRHKITKRGQNVTFRCDPISEHNRLYWYRQTLGQGPEFLTYFQNEAQLEKSRLLSDRFSAERPKGSFSTLEIQRTEQGDSAMYLCASSLVDMGVGTGELFFGEGSRLTVL.

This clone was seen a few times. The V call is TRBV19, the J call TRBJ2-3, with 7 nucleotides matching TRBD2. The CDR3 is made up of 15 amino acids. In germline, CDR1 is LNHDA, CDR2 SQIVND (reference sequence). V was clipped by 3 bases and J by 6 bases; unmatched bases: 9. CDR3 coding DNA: TGTGCCAGTAGTATTTTCGGGAGGACCGGCGATACGCAGTATTTT. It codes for CASSIFGRTGDTQYF. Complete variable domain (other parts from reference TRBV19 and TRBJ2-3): DGGITQSPKYLFRKEGQNVTLSCEQNLNHDAMYWYRQDPGQGLRLIYYSQIVNDFQKGDIAEGYSVSREKKESFPLTVTSAQKNPTAFYLCASSIFGRTGDTQYFGPGTRLTVL.

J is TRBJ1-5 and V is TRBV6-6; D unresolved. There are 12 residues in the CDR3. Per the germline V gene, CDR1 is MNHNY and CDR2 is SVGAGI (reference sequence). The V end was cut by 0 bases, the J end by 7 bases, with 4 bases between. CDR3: CASSYSSQPQHF. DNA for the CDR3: TGTGCCAGCAGTTACTCTAGCCAGCCCCAGCATTTT.

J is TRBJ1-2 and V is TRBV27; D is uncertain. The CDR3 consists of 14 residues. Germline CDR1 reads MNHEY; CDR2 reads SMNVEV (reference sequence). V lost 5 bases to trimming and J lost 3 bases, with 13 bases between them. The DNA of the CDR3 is TGTGCCAGCAGTCCTACGATGTTCGACTATGGCTACACCTTC. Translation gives CASSPTMFDYGYTF.

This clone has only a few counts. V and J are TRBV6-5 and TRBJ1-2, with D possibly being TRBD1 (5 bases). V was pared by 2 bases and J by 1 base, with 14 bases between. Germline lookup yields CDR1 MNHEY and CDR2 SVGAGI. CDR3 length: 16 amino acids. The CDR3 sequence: CASSYRQGGYNYGYTF. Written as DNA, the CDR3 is TGTGCCAGCAGTTACAGGCAGGGTGGTTATAACTATGGCTACACCTTC.

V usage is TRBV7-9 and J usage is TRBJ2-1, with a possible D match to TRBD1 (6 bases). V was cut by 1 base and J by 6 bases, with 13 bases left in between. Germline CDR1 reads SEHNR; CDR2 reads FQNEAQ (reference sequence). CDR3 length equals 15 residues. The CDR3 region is CASSLGTQQGNEQFF. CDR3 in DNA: TGTGCCAGCAGCTTAGGAACTCAACAGGGCAATGAGCAGTTCTTC.

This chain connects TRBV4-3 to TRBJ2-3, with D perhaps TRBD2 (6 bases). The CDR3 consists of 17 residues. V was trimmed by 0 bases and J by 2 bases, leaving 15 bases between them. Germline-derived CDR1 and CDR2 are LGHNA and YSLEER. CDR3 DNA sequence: TGCGCCAGCAGCCAAGACCACGGACTATTCGTCACAGATACGCAGTATTTT. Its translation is CASSQDHGLFVTDTQYF.

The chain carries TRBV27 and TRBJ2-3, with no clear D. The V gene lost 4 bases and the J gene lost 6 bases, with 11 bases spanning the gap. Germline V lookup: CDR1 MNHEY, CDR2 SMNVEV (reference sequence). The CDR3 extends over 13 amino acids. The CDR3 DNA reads TGTGCCAGCAGTTCTGTTTTTGTCGATACGCAGTATTTT. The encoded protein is CASSSVFVDTQYF.